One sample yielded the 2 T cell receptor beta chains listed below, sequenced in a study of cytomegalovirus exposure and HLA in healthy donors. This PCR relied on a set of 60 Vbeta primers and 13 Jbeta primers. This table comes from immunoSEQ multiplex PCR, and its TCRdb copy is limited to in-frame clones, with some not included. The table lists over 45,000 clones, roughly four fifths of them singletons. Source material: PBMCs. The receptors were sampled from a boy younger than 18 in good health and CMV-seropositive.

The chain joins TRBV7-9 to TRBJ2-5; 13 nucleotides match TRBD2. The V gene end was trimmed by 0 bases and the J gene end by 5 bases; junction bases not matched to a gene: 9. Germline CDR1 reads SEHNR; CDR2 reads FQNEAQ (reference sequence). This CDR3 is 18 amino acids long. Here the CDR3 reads CASSLAMGLAGSRETQYF. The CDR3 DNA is TGTGCCAGCAGCTTAGCGATGGGACTAGCGGGGAGCCGGGAGACCCAGTACTTC. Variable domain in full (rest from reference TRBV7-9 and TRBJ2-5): DTGVSQNPRHKITKRGQNVTFRCDPISEHNRLYWYRQTLGQGPEFLTYFQNEAQLEKSRLLSDRFSAERPKGSFSTLEIQRTEQGDSAMYLCASSLAMGLAGSRETQYFGPGTRLLVL.

The CDR3 protein is CASSLVQGAYEQYF. CDR3 bases: TGTGCCAGCAGCTTAGTGCAGGGGGCGTACGAGCAGTACTTC. The chain is built from TRBV7-8 and TRBJ2-7; 8 positions agree with TRBD1. Per the germline V gene, CDR1 is SGHVS and CDR2 is FQNEAQ. V was pared by 1 base and J by 4 bases, with 3 bases of the junction left unmatched. This CDR3 has 14 residues.